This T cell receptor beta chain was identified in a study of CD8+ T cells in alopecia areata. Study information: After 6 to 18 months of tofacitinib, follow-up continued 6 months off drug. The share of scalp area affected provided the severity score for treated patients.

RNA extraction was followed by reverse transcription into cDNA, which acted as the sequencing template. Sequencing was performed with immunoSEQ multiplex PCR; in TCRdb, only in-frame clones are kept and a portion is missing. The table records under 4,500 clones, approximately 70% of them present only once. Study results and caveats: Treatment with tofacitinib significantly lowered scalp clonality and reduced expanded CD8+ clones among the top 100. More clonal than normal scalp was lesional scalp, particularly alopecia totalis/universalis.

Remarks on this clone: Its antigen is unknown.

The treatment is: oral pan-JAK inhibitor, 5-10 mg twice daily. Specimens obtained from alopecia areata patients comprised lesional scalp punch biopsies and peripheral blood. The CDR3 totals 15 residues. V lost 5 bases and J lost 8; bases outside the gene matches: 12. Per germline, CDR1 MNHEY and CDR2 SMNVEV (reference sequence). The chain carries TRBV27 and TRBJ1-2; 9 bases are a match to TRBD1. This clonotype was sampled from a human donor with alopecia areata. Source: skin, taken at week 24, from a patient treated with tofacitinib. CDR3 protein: CASSALPRTGEGYTF. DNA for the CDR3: TGTGCCAGCAGTGCCCTACCCCGGACAGGGGAAGGCTACACCTTC.